The rows below give T cell receptor beta chains drawn from one sample of a study of blood T cell repertoires in COVID-19. Sequencing was performed with immunoSEQ multiplex PCR; in TCRdb, only in-frame clones are kept and a portion is missing. The sample holds around 250,000 clones, approximately 90% seen once. Sequencing was performed on PBMCs or T cells enriched from blood (not recorded which). These receptors were taken from a woman in her twenties or thirties with acute COVID-19. The conserved cysteine and the conserved F or W are not part of the CDR3 here. A D gene is named only where the DNA matches it firmly.

V gene	D gene	J gene	CDR3 protein
TRBV4-2	.	TRBJ2-7	ASSQEGGETREQY
TRBV6-5	.	TRBJ2-3	ASSLGQRFTDTQY
TRBV3-1/TRBV3-2	.	TRBJ2-7	ASSSQGGFSGSYEQY
TRBV30	TRBD2	TRBJ2-1	AWIPTAGTSGSNEQF
TRBV19	TRBD1	TRBJ2-5	ASSRGQGAFQETQY
TRBV11-2	TRBD1	TRBJ2-7	ASSLGPGTGVYEQY
TRBV6-5	TRBD2	TRBJ2-2	ASSISGRGGELF
TRBV29-1	TRBD1	TRBJ2-2	SVVGQANTGELF
TRBV28	.	TRBJ1-6	ATGSNSPLH
TRBV28	.	TRBJ2-7	ASTGVASMQY
TRBV25-1	.	TRBJ2-7	ASSFSLEQY
TRBV23-1	.	TRBJ2-3	ASSQATREQDTQY
TRBV12-3/TRBV12-4	TRBD1	TRBJ1-1	ASSLAQGAEAF
TRBV28	TRBD1	TRBJ1-2	ASRRQGANYGYT
TRBV10-3	.	TRBJ1-5	AISDAMGGANNQPQH
TRBV6-4	.	TRBJ2-6	ASSDSGGSGANVLT
TRBV7-6	TRBD2	TRBJ2-3	ASSPSIFWTSGSTDTQY
TRBV2	.	TRBJ1-1	ASREMNTEAF
TRBV27	TRBD2	TRBJ2-1	ASSRTSGSIYEQF
TRBV29-1	.	TRBJ2-1	SVESGGKQF